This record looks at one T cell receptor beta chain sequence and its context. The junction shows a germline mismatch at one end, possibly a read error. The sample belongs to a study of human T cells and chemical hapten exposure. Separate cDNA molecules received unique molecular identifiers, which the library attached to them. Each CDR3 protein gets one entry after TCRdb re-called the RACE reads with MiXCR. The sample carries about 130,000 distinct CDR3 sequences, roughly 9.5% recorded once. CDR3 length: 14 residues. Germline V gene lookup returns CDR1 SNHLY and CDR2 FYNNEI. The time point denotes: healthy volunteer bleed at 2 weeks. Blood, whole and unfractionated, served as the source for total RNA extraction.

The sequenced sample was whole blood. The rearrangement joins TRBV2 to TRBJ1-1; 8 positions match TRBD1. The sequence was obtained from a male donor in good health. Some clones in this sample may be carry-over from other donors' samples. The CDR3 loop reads CASRDRATIPEAFF. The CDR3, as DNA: TGTGCCAGCAGGGACAGGGCGACGATTCCTGAGGCTTTCTTT.